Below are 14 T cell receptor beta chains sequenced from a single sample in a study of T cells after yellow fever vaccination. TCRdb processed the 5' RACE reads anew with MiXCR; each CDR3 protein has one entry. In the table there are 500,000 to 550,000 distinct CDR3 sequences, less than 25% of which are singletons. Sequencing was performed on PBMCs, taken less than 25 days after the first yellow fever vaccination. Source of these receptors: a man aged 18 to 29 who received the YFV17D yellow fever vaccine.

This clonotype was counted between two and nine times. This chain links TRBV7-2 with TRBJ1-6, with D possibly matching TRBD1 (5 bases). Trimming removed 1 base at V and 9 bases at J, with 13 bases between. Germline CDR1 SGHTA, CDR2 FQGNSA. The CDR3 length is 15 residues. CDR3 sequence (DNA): TGTGCCAGCAGCTTAGGGAGGCCCGGGGGTTCACCCCTCCACTTT. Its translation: CASSLGRPGGSPLHF.

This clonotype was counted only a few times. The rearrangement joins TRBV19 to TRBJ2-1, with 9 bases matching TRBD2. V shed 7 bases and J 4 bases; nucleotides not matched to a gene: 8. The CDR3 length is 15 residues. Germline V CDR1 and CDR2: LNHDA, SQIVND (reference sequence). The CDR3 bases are TGTGCCAGTACTAAGAGCGGGGGGCGGTACAATGAGCAGTTCTTC. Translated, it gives CASTKSGGRYNEQFF.

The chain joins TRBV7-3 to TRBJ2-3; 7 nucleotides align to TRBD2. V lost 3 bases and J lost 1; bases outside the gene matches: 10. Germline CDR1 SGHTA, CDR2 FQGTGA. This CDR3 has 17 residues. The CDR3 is CASSFRFRGDRTDTQYF. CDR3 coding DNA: TGTGCCAGCAGCTTTCGGTTTCGGGGGGACCGCACAGATACGCAGTATTTT.

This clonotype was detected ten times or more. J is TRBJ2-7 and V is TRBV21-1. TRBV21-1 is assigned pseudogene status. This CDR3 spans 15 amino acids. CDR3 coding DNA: TGTGCCAGCAGCAAAGGTCGGACGGACTTCTACGAGCAGTACGTC. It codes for CASSKGRTDFYEQYV.

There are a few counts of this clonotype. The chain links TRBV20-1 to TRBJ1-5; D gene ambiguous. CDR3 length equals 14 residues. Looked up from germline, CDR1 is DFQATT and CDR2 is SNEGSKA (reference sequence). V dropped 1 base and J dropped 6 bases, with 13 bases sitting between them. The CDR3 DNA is TGCAGTGCTAGAGGTGGAGGCTCAGGTCAGCCCCAGCATTTT. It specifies CSARGGGSGQPQHF.

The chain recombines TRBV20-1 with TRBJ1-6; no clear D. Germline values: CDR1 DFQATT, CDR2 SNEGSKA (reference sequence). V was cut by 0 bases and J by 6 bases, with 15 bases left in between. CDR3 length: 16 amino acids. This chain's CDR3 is CSARDQNTPGNSPLHF. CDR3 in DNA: TGCAGTGCTAGAGATCAGAATACGCCGGGTAATTCACCCCTCCACTTT.

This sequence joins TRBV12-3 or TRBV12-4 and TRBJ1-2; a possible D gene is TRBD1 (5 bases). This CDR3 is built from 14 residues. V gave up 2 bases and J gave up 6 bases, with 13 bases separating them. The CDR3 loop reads CASSLQGMENGYTF. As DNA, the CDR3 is TGTGCCAGCAGTTTACAGGGAATGGAAAATGGCTACACCTTC.

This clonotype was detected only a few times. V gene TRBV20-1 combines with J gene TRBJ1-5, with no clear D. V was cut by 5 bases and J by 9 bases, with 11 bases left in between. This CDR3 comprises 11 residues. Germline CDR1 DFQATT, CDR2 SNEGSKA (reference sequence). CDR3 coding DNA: TGCAGTGCTGGTAGATCGCGGCCCCAGCATTTT. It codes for CSAGRSRPQHF.

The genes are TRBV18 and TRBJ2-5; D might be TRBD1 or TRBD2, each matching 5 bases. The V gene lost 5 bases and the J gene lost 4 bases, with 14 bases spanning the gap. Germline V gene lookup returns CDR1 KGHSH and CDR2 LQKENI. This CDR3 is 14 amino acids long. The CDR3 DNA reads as TGTGCCAGCTCAGAGGGAAGAGGGACAGAGACCCAGTACTTC. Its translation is CASSEGRGTETQYF.

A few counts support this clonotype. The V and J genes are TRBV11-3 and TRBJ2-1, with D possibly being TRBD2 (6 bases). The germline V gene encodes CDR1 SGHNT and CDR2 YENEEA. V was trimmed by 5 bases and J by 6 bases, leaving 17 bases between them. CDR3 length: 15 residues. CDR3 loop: CASSASGQGGNEQFF. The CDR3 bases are TGTGCCAGCAGCGCCAGTGGGCAGGGAGGCAATGAGCAGTTCTTC.

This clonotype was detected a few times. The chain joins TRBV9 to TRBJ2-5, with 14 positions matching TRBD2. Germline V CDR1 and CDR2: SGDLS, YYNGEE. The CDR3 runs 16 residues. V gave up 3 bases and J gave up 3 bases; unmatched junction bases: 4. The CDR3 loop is CASSAMTSGGEETQYF. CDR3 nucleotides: TGTGCCAGCAGCGCGATGACTAGCGGGGGGGAAGAGACCCAGTACTTC.

The CDR3 DNA sequence: TGTGCCAGCAGCACCGACAGGGTCTATGGCTACACCTTC. This codes for CASSTDRVYGYTF. The chain is built from TRBV5-4 and TRBJ1-2, with 7 bases that match TRBD1. The V gene's germline CDR1 is SGHNT and CDR2 YYREEE (reference sequence). The CDR3 runs to 13 residues. Unmatched junction bases numbered 4, after V lost 4 bases and J lost 4 bases.

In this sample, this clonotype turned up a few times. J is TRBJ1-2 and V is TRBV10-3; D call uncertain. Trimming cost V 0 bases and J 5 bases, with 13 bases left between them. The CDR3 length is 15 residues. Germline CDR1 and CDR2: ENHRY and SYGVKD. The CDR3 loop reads CAISESKVNLYGYTF. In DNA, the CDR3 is TGTGCCATCAGTGAGTCAAAGGTCAACCTATATGGCTACACCTTC.

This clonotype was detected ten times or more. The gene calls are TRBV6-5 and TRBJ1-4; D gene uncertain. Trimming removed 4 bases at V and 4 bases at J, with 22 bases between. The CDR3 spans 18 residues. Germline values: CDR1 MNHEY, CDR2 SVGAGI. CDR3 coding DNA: TGTGCCAGCAGTTGGGATTTTCGTTCGTCCGCCTTTAATGAAAAACTGTTTTTT. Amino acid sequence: CASSWDFRSSAFNEKLFF.